This TCR beta chain was captured by sequencing in a study of cytomegalovirus exposure and HLA in healthy donors. Researchers ran the PCR with 60 Vbeta and 13 Jbeta primers. TCRdb's table, derived via immunoSEQ multiplex PCR, lists solely in-frame clones and lacks some. Found here are some 80,000 clones, more than 50% of them singletons; the top ten hold roughly 4.5%. On this clone: Its target is not known.

The study's findings and limits: A later examination showed that TCR association rates differed by HLA locus, with DRB1 most and HLA-C fewest. In a later analysis, V- and J-gene trimming of beta chains associated with a DCLRE1C missense variant, replicated independently. According to an earlier analysis, most TCR beta V segments yielded productive rearrangements about 90% or about 30% of the time.

V was clipped by 0 bases and J by 2 bases, with 13 bases between them. Germline V lookup: CDR1 SGHRS, CDR2 YFSETQ. The CDR3 has 16 residues. This receptor was identified in a male donor in good health and CMV-seropositive. The chain has TRBV5-1 and TRBJ2-3, with no clear D. Sequenced material: PBMCs. The CDR3 spells CASSLGGWQLTDTQYF. CDR3 nucleotides: TGCGCCAGCAGCTTGGGAGGTTGGCAGCTCACAGATACGCAGTATTTT.